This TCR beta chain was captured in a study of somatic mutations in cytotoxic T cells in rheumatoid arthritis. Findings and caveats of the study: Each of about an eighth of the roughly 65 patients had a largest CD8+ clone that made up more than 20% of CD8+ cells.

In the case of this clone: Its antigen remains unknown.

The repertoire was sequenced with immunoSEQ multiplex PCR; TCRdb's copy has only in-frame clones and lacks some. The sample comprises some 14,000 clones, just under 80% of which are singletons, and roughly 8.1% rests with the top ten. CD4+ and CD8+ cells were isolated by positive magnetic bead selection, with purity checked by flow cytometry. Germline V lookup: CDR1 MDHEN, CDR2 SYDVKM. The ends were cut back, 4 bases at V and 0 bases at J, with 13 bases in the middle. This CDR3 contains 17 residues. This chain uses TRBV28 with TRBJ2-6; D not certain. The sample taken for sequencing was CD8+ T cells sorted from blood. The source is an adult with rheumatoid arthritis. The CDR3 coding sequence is TGTGCCAGCAGTTCCCGGGCGATTGTCTCTGGGGCCAACGTCCTGACTTTC. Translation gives CASSSRAIVSGANVLTF.